This is a list of T cell receptor beta chains from one sample in a study of T cell responses to AZD1222 COVID-19 vaccine. Method: immunoSEQ multiplex PCR; TCRdb's copy keeps in-frame clones and lacks some. Of some 150,000 clones listed, roughly 90% are singletons. Source: peripheral blood, taken 28 days after the second AZD1222 dose. Receptors were obtained from an adult who received the AZD1222 COVID-19 vaccine. Both conserved end residues are trimmed from each CDR3.

>TRBJ2-1|TRBV28
AIGTFATYNEQF
>TRBJ1-5|TRBV6-5
ASRVRGLNQPQH
>TRBJ2-1|TRBV15
ATSRDIGTGEGNEQF
>TRBJ1-1|TRBV6-2/TRBV6-3
ASSLGTEAF
>TRBJ2-2|TRBV3-1/TRBV3-2
ASSQEKGGWRKIDTGELF
>TRBJ1-6|TRBV24-1
ATFRYRSGNSPLH
>TRBJ2-1|TRBV6-1
ASSEDGHNEQF
>TRBJ2-7|TRBV3-1/TRBV3-2
ASSFRDRALREQY
>TRBJ1-2|TRBV5-1
ASSTGQPYGYT
>TRBJ2-1|TRBV12-3/TRBV12-4
ASSLMGQGEL
>TRBJ2-5|TRBV9
ASSVSGDRETQY
>TRBJ2-1|TRBV28
ASKRQTPYNEQF
>TRBJ2-1|TRBV28
ASSLGPRQEMTSGVAYNEQF
>TRBJ1-5|TRBV7-7
ASSLGANQPQH
>TRBJ2-5|TRBV18
ASSPDRTRDGGNFGETQY
>TRBJ1-6|TRBV30
AWRGTGLINSPLH
>TRBJ1-5|TRBV5-1
ASSPGPERNQPQH
>TRBJ2-3|TRBV30
AWSLTSGLTDTQY
>TRBJ1-2|TRBV7-9
ASSGGARGHLNYGYT
>TRBJ1-2|TRBV3-1/TRBV3-2
ASSQPPGDYGYT
>TRBJ2-7|TRBV7-9
ASSASQGGGGGEQY
>TRBJ2-1|TRBV5-1
ASSLDGVGDEQF
>TRBJ1-6|TRBV13
ASSLGLGGINSPLH
>TRBJ2-7|TRBV12-3/TRBV12-4
ASSRLYRDEQY
>TRBJ1-4|TRBV7-9
ASSLGTGTTNEKLF
>TRBJ2-7|TRBV2
ASSAIGVEGSYEQY
>TRBJ2-7|TRBV7-9
ASSLGEYEQY
>TRBJ2-7|TRBV30
AWSVNSGSYEQY
>TRBJ2-1|TRBV30
AWNFFGLAGGNEQF
>TRBJ2-7|TRBV11-2
ASSFNGVYEQY
>TRBJ1-2|TRBV7-9
ASSLTQSHYGYT
>TRBJ2-2|TRBV6-5
ASRQTSGNTGELF
>TRBJ2-7|TRBV9
ASSLRSGSSYEQY
>TRBJ1-1|TRBV28
ASSLQTGTNTEAF
>TRBJ1-2|TRBV5-5
ASSLGGWEGYT
>TRBJ1-3|TRBV3-1/TRBV3-2
ASSQESTDTGNTIY
>TRBJ1-4|TRBV7-9
ASSFRYERDEKLF
>TRBJ1-3|TRBV4-1
ASSQVYPGNTIY
>TRBJ2-1|TRBV5-1
ASSPAVGGSHNEQF
>TRBJ1-5|TRBV30
AWSERRTGEDQPQH
>TRBJ2-1|TRBV19
ASSIAFGLAGTYNEQF
>TRBJ1-1|TRBV6-1
ASSEAAGLGVGTEAF
>TRBJ1-1|TRBV21-1
ASSKVGEAF
>TRBJ1-3|TRBV6-5
ASSRTVPSGNTIY
>TRBJ1-1|TRBV7-8
ASSLLAGGQNTEAF
>TRBJ1-1|TRBV5-1
ASSLGRTGDGTEAF
>TRBJ2-1|TRBV10-1
ASQPGTSGSNEQF
>TRBJ2-2|TRBV9
ASSVGLAGGAGSTGELF
>TRBJ1-3|TRBV9
ASSAGISGNTIY
>TRBJ1-1|TRBV7-3
ASSFQGNTEAF
>TRBJ2-5|TRBV30
AWGVGGETQY
>TRBJ2-7|TRBV6-1
ASSERLAGTYEQY
>TRBJ1-6|TRBV5-1
ASSPDTHSPLH
>TRBJ1-5|TRBV18
ASSREVNQPQH
>TRBJ2-2|TRBV5-1
ASSFSGNTGELF
>TRBJ2-7|TRBV9
ASSPPTGSSYEQY
>TRBJ1-5|TRBV30
AWRPVVGLNQPQH
>TRBJ2-1|TRBV2
ASRVGLAGGPNNEQF
>TRBJ2-4|TRBV13
ASSFLNERQGKNIQY
>TRBJ2-5|TRBV9
ASSQYRDPETQY